This T cell receptor beta chain was recorded in a study of blood T cells in healthy people across ages. Per the germline V gene, CDR1 is SNHLY and CDR2 is FYNNEI. This CDR3 region has 13 residues. V was shortened by 6 bases and J by 4 bases, with 13 bases between the two germline ends. Through a sample-barcoded 5' primer and a J-beta primer mix, a second PCR was run for roughly 6 to 11 cycles. MiXCR was run by TCRdb on the 5' RACE reads, yielding one entry per CDR3 protein. The sample includes hundreds of thousands of distinct CDR3 sequences, 22% seen only once; the top ten take roughly a fifth. This clonotype was detected a few times.

The V call is TRBV2, the J call TRBJ2-7; D is undetermined. Sequenced material: blood. The sequence was collected from a man between 65 and 79 years old in good health. The CDR3 reads CASRMDGPYEQYF. The CDR3, as DNA: TGTGCCAGCAGAATGGACGGACCATACGAGCAGTACTTC.